This T cell receptor (beta chain) was retrieved from a study of T cell responses to AZD1222 COVID-19 vaccine. Some clones are missing from TCRdb's copy, which holds only in-frame ones; the method was immunoSEQ multiplex PCR. The table has over 120,000 clones, almost 95% seen once; the top ten hold around 3.5%. Trimming removed 5 bases from V and 2 bases from J, with 9 bases in between. The CDR3 length is 14 residues. The V gene's germline CDR1 is SEHNR and CDR2 FQNEAQ (reference sequence). This specimen consisted of peripheral blood, obtained 28 days after the second AZD1222 dose. V gene TRBV7-9 combines with J gene TRBJ2-2, with D maybe TRBD2 (6 bases). The receptor's source is an adult who received the AZD1222 COVID-19 vaccine. CDR3 DNA: TGTGCCAGCAGCCCTAGCGCCAACACCGGGGAGCTGTTTTTT. It is translated as CASSPSANTGELFF.